This T cell receptor beta chain was sequenced for a study of blood T cell repertoires in COVID-19. On the study more broadly: Samples of COVID-19 (acute and convalescent) were obtained from the United States, Italy and Spain.

Assay used: immunoSEQ multiplex PCR; TCRdb lists only in-frame clones, some missing. Among roughly 300,000 clones listed, 88% were seen once. J gave up 5 bases and V 6 bases, and 12 bases lay outside the gene matches. The CDR3 consists of 15 residues. Germline V gene data show CDR1 as SGHRS and CDR2 as YFSETQ. This rearrangement joins TRBV5-1 to TRBJ2-3; 7 bases match TRBD1. The TCR comes from a man between 18 and 29 years old with active or convalescent COVID-19. Material for sequencing was peripheral blood. Here the CDR3 reads CASTFVGTGVDTQYF. The CDR3 DNA reads TGCGCCAGCACCTTTGTCGGTACAGGGGTAGATACGCAGTATTTT.